Sequencing of this T cell receptor (beta chain) was carried out in a study of T cells in Graves' hyperthyroidism and ophthalmopathy. This clonotype showed up many times. RNA transcripts were the template for amplifying TCR beta CDR3 regions. The HTBI primer set served for first-round RT-PCR of the TCR CDR3. TCRdb re-derived calls from the multiplex PCR reads in MiXCR, one entry per CDR3 protein. Of 200,000 to 300,000 distinct CDR3 sequences detected, around 17% appear once; the ten largest clones hold approximately 30%. Ophthalmopathy patients had Clinical Activity Score at least 3, NOSPECS grade at least 4, duration under 3 months. Uncontrolled infection, other autoimmune disease, pregnancy or lactation led to exclusion. V gave up 2 bases and J gave up 9 bases; unmatched junction bases: 12. The CDR3 spans 18 residues. Germline V lookup: CDR1 LGHDT, CDR2 YNNKEL (reference sequence).

This chain connects TRBV3-1 to TRBJ2-1; TRBD2 aligns across 14 bases. This clonotype originated in a woman under 30 with Graves' ophthalmopathy. The sample taken for sequencing was blood. The DNA for the CDR3 is TGTGCCAGCAGCCAATCGGGGACTAGCGGGAGAAACTTGGCTGAGCAGTTCTTC. It translates to CASSQSGTSGRNLAEQFF.